This TCR beta chain was retrieved from a study of T cells after yellow fever vaccination. The study's findings and limits: It was the secondary response that reached its peak faster, day 5 versus 15, but it was weaker. Once the booster was given, most primary-vaccination clones reappeared, at approximately 97% for CD4 and around 90% for CD8.

It was through 5'RACE template switching that TCR cDNA was made, with a universal primer site and UMIs added. MiXCR, run by TCRdb on the 5' RACE reads, gives a single entry per CDR3 protein. This table holds 500,000 to 650,000 distinct CDR3 sequences, 9% to 15% found once. Points on this clonotype: What it binds is unknown.

The V end lost 1 base, the J end lost 0 bases, and 9 bases lay between the germline ends. The germline V gene encodes CDR1 MNHEY and CDR2 SVGEGT. The CDR3 is made up of 15 amino acids. The genes are TRBV6-2 or TRBV6-3 and TRBJ1-1; perhaps TRBD1 as D (5 bases). The sequence derives from a man aged 25-45 years who received the YFV17D yellow fever vaccine. This material consisted of PBMCs, taken on the day of the yellow fever booster vaccination. Written as DNA, the CDR3 is TGTGCCAGCAGTTACTTGGGGCCCATGAACACTGAAGCTTTCTTT. This translates into CASSYLGPMNTEAFF.